Following are 10 T cell receptor beta chains from one sample sequenced in a study of PD-1 blockade in classical Hodgkin lymphoma. Documented time point: newly diagnosed, previously untreated cHL patient sample. With magnetic negative selection, CD4+ T cells were purified from PBMCs that had been thawed. Repertoires were generated with immunoSEQ multiplex PCR, while TCRdb's copy carries only in-frame clones and drops some. This sample has about 14,000 clones; 85% to 90% occur once, and the top ten carry around 0.86%. The sequenced material came from CD4+ T cells from blood. The receptor set was obtained from a human donor with classical Hodgkin lymphoma.

This clone was observed a few times. The chain links TRBV19 to TRBJ1-5, with D unresolved. V lost 3 bases, J lost 0 bases, and 6 bases lay in between. The germline V gene has CDR1 LNHDA and CDR2 SQIVND (reference sequence). This CDR3 is 14 amino acids long. The CDR3 nucleotides read TGTGCCAGTAGTATGATCAATAGCAATCAGCCCCAGCATTTT. Amino acid sequence: CASSMINSNQPQHF.

CDR3 sequence reads: CAWTLSPAGASYNEQFF. For the CDR3, the DNA is TGTGCCTGGACCCTTTCTCCAGCGGGCGCTTCCTACAATGAGCAGTTCTTC. The chain links TRBV30 to TRBJ2-1, with D tentatively TRBD2 (6 bases). V lost 4 bases to trimming and J lost 1 base, with 20 bases between them. Germline V lookup: CDR1 GTSNPN, CDR2 SVGIG (reference sequence). This CDR3 comprises 17 residues.

The V gene is TRBV11-2, the J gene TRBJ1-1; perhaps TRBD1 as D (6 bases). Germline V lookup: CDR1 SGHAT, CDR2 FQNNGV. The V end was cut by 7 bases, the J end by 0 bases, with 12 bases between. The CDR3 runs to 14 residues. The CDR3, as DNA: TGTGCCAGCAACAACAGGGACATGAACACTGAAGCTTTCTTT. Its protein is CASNNRDMNTEAFF.

This clone was recorded only once. The rearrangement uses TRBV28 and TRBJ1-2; D is unresolved. This CDR3 is 13 amino acids long. The germline CDR1 and CDR2 sequences are MDHEN and SYDVKM. The V end lost 8 bases, the J end lost 5 bases, and 15 bases lay between the germline ends. This CDR3 is CASGRGVVYGYTF. The CDR3 DNA is TGTGCCAGCGGGCGCGGGGTGGTTTATGGCTACACCTTC.

The rearrangement joins TRBV7-2 to TRBJ2-7, with D perhaps matching TRBD1 or TRBD2 (5 bases each). This CDR3 comprises 13 residues. Germline CDR1 and CDR2: SGHTA and FQGNSA. V lost 7 bases and J 2 bases, leaving 12 bases between the germline ends. CDR3 in DNA: TGTGCCAGCACCCCCCGGGGCACCTACGAGCAGTACTTC. Its translation is CASTPRGTYEQYF.

This clone was found once. This chain joins TRBV2 and TRBJ2-7; the match to TRBD1 covers 7 bases. CDR1 and CDR2 from the germline V gene are SNHLY and FYNNEI. Unmatched junction bases numbered 12, after V lost 6 bases and J lost 4 bases. The CDR3 consists of 15 residues. CDR3 sequence (DNA): TGTGCCAGCAGGATTCCCACCGGGACAGCTTACGAGCAGTACTTC. This translates into CASRIPTGTAYEQYF.

This chain links TRBV5-8 with TRBJ1-4, with a weak D call TRBD1 (5 bases). The CDR3 covers 15 residues. Per the germline V gene, CDR1 is SGHTS and CDR2 is YDEGEE. V lost 4 bases and J 5 bases, leaving 15 bases between the germline ends. CDR3 bases: TGTGCCAGCAGCGCGTATGGGACGCGGAATGAAAAACTGTTTTTT. The encoded protein is CASSAYGTRNEKLFF.

The rearrangement joins TRBV7-8 to TRBJ2-2, with D perhaps matching TRBD1 (6 bases). V lost 3 bases to trimming and J lost 3 bases, with 17 bases between them. The CDR3 totals 17 residues. Looked up from germline, CDR1 is SGHVS and CDR2 is FQNEAQ. CDR3 in DNA: TGTGCCAGCAGCTTGGTCGGGACAAGTGGATACACCGGGGAGCTGTTTTTT. Its protein is CASSLVGTSGYTGELFF.

The V gene is TRBV5-6, the J gene TRBJ1-1; 7 bases map to TRBD1. Germline V gives CDR1 SGHDT, CDR2 YYEEEE. Trimming cost V 1 base and J 1 base; bases outside gene matches: 1. The CDR3 is 14 amino acids. CDR3 bases: TGTGCCAGCAGCTTGAACAGGGGGAACACTGAAGCTTTCTTT. Translating it yields CASSLNRGNTEAFF.

Comment on this clone: The sample carries other DNA sequences with the same CDR3. This chain joins TRBV5-1 and TRBJ2-2; the D is unclear. Per the germline V gene, CDR1 is SGHRS and CDR2 is YFSETQ. The CDR3 extends over 14 amino acids. V shed 4 bases and J shed 2 bases, with 9 bases lying between them. The CDR3 sequence: CASSLTANTGELFF. The CDR3 DNA reads TGCGCCAGCAGCCTGACGGCAAACACCGGGGAGCTGTTTTTT.